The 24 T cell receptor beta chains below come from one sample, sequenced in a study of blood T cells in healthy people across ages. With a J-beta primer mix and a sample-barcoded 5' primer, a second PCR ran about 6 to 11 cycles. TCRdb recomputed calls from the 5' RACE reads with MiXCR, one row per CDR3 protein. The sample has around 1,700,000 distinct CDR3 sequences, roughly 28% seen once. The sequenced sample consisted of blood. These receptors all come from a woman younger than 45 in good health.

The chain uses TRBV2 and TRBJ2-2, with a possible D match to TRBD2 (6 bases). V lost 5 bases and J 7 bases, leaving 14 bases between the germline ends. This CDR3 has 14 residues. Germline CDR1 SNHLY, CDR2 FYNNEI. The CDR3 DNA reads as TGTGCCAGCAGTTCCCGGGACTGGGGCGGGGAGCTGTTTTTT. It is translated as CASSSRDWGGELFF. Supplemented by reference TRBV2 and TRBJ2-2, the full variable domain reads EPEVTQTPSHQVTQMGQEVILRCVPISNHLYFYWYRQILGQKVEFLVSFYNNEISEKSEIFDDQFSVERPDGSNFTLKIRSTKLEDSAMYFCASSSRDWGGELFFGEGSRLTVL.

The sample holds a few counts of this clonotype. The rearrangement links TRBV7-9 to TRBJ2-1; maybe TRBD2 (6 bases). The ends were cut back, 5 bases at V and 5 bases at J, with 19 bases in the middle. The CDR3 has 16 residues. The germline CDR1 and CDR2 sequences are SEHNR and FQNEAQ (reference sequence). The CDR3 region is CASSPGKRAEDNEQFF. In nucleotides, the CDR3 is TGTGCCAGCAGCCCTGGTAAGCGGGCGGAGGACAATGAGCAGTTCTTC.

The chain uses TRBV2 and TRBJ2-1; 8 nucleotides agree with TRBD2. Germline V CDR1 and CDR2: SNHLY, FYNNEI. The V gene end was trimmed by 10 bases and the J gene end by 7 bases; junction bases not matched to a gene: 12. The CDR3 runs to 14 residues. The CDR3 region has the DNA TGTGCCATCCTTCGGGGGGGTTTTCGAAATGAGCAGTTCTTC. Amino acid sequence: CAILRGGFRNEQFF.

Note on this clonotype: This could be a read error, since a much larger clone is one nucleotide away. The chain recombines TRBV10-1 with TRBJ2-7; unclear D gene. Germline lookup yields CDR1 WNHNN and CDR2 SYGVQD (reference sequence). This CDR3 is built from 13 residues. CDR3 nucleotides: TGCGCCAGCAGTGAGGGCCTGGGGTACGAGCGGTACTTC. Translating it yields CASSEGLGYERYF.

This chain connects TRBV27 to TRBJ2-3, with TRBD1 identical over 7 bases. Looked up from germline, CDR1 is MNHEY and CDR2 is SMNVEV (reference sequence). This CDR3 spans 13 amino acids. V lost 5 bases to trimming and J lost 5 bases; unmatched junction nucleotides: 4. CDR3 sequence reads: CASSGDRVDTQYF. Here the CDR3 DNA reads TGTGCCAGCAGTGGCGACAGGGTAGATACGCAGTATTTT.

This clonotype was seen a handful of times. The V call is TRBV6-2 or TRBV6-3, the J call TRBJ2-5, with 9 positions matching TRBD2. Unmatched junction bases numbered 12, after V lost 5 bases and J lost 5 bases. This CDR3 comprises 16 residues. The germline gives CDR1 MNHEY, CDR2 SVGEGT. CDR3 coding DNA: TGTGCCAGCAGTACCCGACTAGCGGAAGCCCAGGAGACCCAGTACTTC. This sequence encodes CASSTRLAEAQETQYF.

The chain is built from TRBV7-2 and TRBJ2-3; 8 nucleotides agree with TRBD2. J gave up 2 bases and V 7 bases, and 5 bases lay outside the gene matches. The germline V gene encodes CDR1 SGHTA and CDR2 FQGNSA. The CDR3 contains 14 residues. The CDR3 is CASTGTSFTDTQYF. The CDR3 coding sequence is TGTGCCAGCACCGGGACTAGTTTCACAGATACGCAGTATTTT.

This clonotype was counted only a few times. The rearrangement uses TRBV29-1 and TRBJ2-1; 8 bases match TRBD2. V dropped 3 bases and J dropped 8; count of bases not matched to a gene: 3. CDR1 is SQVTM, CDR2 ANQGSEA, per germline. The CDR3 is made up of 12 amino acids. In nucleotides, the CDR3 is TGCAGCGTTGAGGCGACTAGCGATGAGCAGTTCTTC. Translated, it gives CSVEATSDEQFF.

The chain joins TRBV12-3 or TRBV12-4 to TRBJ2-3; tentative D call: TRBD2 (6 bases). The V and J ends lost 7 bases and 4 bases respectively, with 12 bases between them. The CDR3 is 13 amino acids. CDR3 nucleotides: TGTGCCAGCACCTATGCTAGCGCAGATACGCAGTATTTT. This encodes CASTYASADTQYF.

V is TRBV5-1 and J is TRBJ2-3; 7 bases are a match to TRBD1. Germline-derived CDR1 and CDR2 are SGHRS and YFSETQ. Unmatched junction bases numbered 8, after V lost 4 bases and J lost 6 bases. The CDR3 runs 14 residues. CDR3 bases: TGCGCCAGCAGCGCTGACAGGGCGGCGGATACGCAGTATTTT. Translating it yields CASSADRAADTQYF. Complete variable domain (other parts from reference TRBV5-1 and TRBJ2-3): KAGVTQTPRYLIKTRGQQVTLSCSPISGHRSVSWYQQTPGQGLQFLFEYFSETQRNKGNFPGRFSGRQFSNSRSEMNVSTLELGDSALYLCASSADRAADTQYFGPGTRLTVL.

The chain employs TRBV6-5 and TRBJ2-7, with a weak D call TRBD1 (6 bases). The CDR3 loop spans 15 amino acids. Germline CDR1 and CDR2: MNHEY and SVGAGI. Trimming stripped 6 bases from V and 2 bases from J, with 17 bases between. DNA for the CDR3: TGTGCCAGCAGCTTGACAGGAAAATACCCCTACGAGCAGTACTTC. It specifies CASSLTGKYPYEQYF.

The chain recombines TRBV7-2 with TRBJ2-5, with TRBD2 identical over 11 bases. V trimming: 5 bases; J trimming: 5 bases; junction bases outside the gene matches: 7. The germline V gene encodes CDR1 SGHTA and CDR2 FQGNSA. This CDR3 is 15 amino acids long. The CDR3 DNA reads TGTGCCAGCAGCCGTAGCGGGGGGGCGTTGGAGACCCAGTACTTC. This codes for CASSRSGGALETQYF.

This clonotype was counted many times. The chain has TRBV12-3 or TRBV12-4 and TRBJ2-7; weak D call: TRBD2 (5 bases). The CDR3 has 14 residues. V lost 3 bases to trimming and J lost 4 bases, with 13 bases between them. The CDR3 DNA sequence: TGTGCCAGCAGTTTCTGGGGTTCGGGGTACGAGCAGTACTTC. It encodes CASSFWGSGYEQYF.

This clonotype was observed a few times. The V and J genes are TRBV20-1 and TRBJ2-1; no clear D gene. CDR1 and CDR2 (germline): DFQATT, SNEGSKA (reference sequence). Trimming pared 3 bases from V and 0 bases from J, leaving 15 bases between. This CDR3 contains 16 residues. CDR3 sequence (DNA): TGCAGTGCTAGTACCTACGGCGATAGCTCCTACAATGAGCAGTTCTTC. This encodes CSASTYGDSSYNEQFF.

The chain combines TRBV12-3 or TRBV12-4 with TRBJ2-5; D call uncertain. Trimming shortened V by 5 bases and J by 11 bases, and 15 bases separated the two germline ends. The CDR3 runs 12 residues. DNA for the CDR3: TGTGCCAGCAGTCCCCCCGGAAGTGGGCAGTACTTC. Translating gives CASSPPGSGQYF.

The rearrangement joins TRBV4-1 to TRBJ2-3, with D perhaps given as TRBD1 or TRBD2 (6 bases each). V was cut by 3 bases and J by 0 bases, with 16 bases left in between. The CDR3 is made up of 17 amino acids. Looked up from germline, CDR1 is MGHRA and CDR2 is YSYEKL. CDR3 sequence reads: CASSQTGASDSTDTQYF. The CDR3, as DNA: TGCGCCAGCAGCCAGACGGGGGCTAGCGATAGCACAGATACGCAGTATTTT.

For the CDR3, the DNA is TGTGCCAGCAGCCAAGACATCCCTACAACGGGACCCCCAGGGGAGACCCAGTACTTC. The encoded protein is CASSQDIPTTGPPGETQYF. The V gene is TRBV3-1, the J gene TRBJ2-5; either TRBD1 or TRBD2 may fit D (5 bases each). Trimming shortened V by 0 bases and J by 5 bases, and 25 bases separated the two germline ends. The V gene's germline CDR1 is LGHDT and CDR2 YNNKEL (reference sequence). CDR3 length equals 19 residues.

This clonotype has just a few counts. V gene TRBV11-2 combines with J gene TRBJ2-7; D is uncertain. Germline assignment: CDR1 SGHAT and CDR2 FQNNGV. The CDR3 covers 16 residues. Trimming removed 3 bases from V and 1 base from J, with 16 bases in between. CDR3 coding DNA: TGTGCCAGCAGCTTTACCCCCCTAGGCCTTTCCTACGAGCAGTACTTC. As protein: CASSFTPLGLSYEQYF.

The rearrangement joins TRBV5-5 to TRBJ1-1; 10 positions agree with TRBD1. Trimming took 2 bases from V and 5 from J; bases not matched to a gene: 6. This CDR3 region has 15 residues. In germline, CDR1 is SGHKS, CDR2 YYEKEE (reference sequence). CDR3: CASSLRQGAETEAFF. The CDR3 region has the DNA TGTGCCAGCAGCTTACGACAGGGGGCAGAGACTGAAGCTTTCTTT.

This clonotype turned up a few times. V is TRBV5-1 and J is TRBJ2-1, with 13 nucleotides matching TRBD2. V trimming: 4 bases; J trimming: 8 bases; junction bases outside the gene matches: 12. CDR3 size: 17 residues. Per the germline V gene, CDR1 is SGHRS and CDR2 is YFSETQ. As DNA, the CDR3 is TGCGCCAGCAGCCAGGGACTAGCGGGACCCGCTTCATATGAGCAGTTCTTC. The encoded protein is CASSQGLAGPASYEQFF. Using reference TRBV5-1 and TRBJ2-1 for the parts outside the CDR3, the full variable domain is KAGVTQTPRYLIKTRGQQVTLSCSPISGHRSVSWYQQTPGQGLQFLFEYFSETQRNKGNFPGRFSGRQFSNSRSEMNVSTLELGDSALYLCASSQGLAGPASYEQFFGPGTRLTVL.

This clonotype showed up many times. The chain combines TRBV15 with TRBJ1-2; D gene ambiguous. This CDR3 spans 16 amino acids. Germline lookup yields CDR1 LNHNV and CDR2 YYDKDF (reference sequence). Between the trimmed V and J ends, which lost 0 bases and 4 bases, there was a span of 15 bases. As DNA, the CDR3 is TGTGCCACCAGCAGAGATAGGAGTGGGGTCGGCTATGGCTACACCTTC. It yields the protein CATSRDRSGVGYGYTF.

The rearrangement uses TRBV7-2 and TRBJ2-3, with D perhaps matching TRBD1 (5 bases). Germline V gene lookup returns CDR1 SGHTA and CDR2 FQGNSA. V lost 6 bases and J 1 base, leaving 8 bases between the germline ends. The CDR3 is 13 amino acids. The chain's CDR3 is CASRQQGTDTQYF. CDR3 sequence (DNA): TGTGCCAGCAGACAACAGGGCACAGATACGCAGTATTTT.

The table lists this clonotype with a few counts. The chain recombines TRBV7-9 with TRBJ2-5; D remains unclear. V was trimmed by 1 base and J by 1 base, leaving 10 bases between them. This CDR3 has 15 residues. The germline V gene has CDR1 SEHNR and CDR2 FQNEAQ (reference sequence). The CDR3 here is CASSLGRGPQETQYF. CDR3 sequence (DNA): TGTGCCAGCAGCTTAGGTAGAGGACCCCAAGAGACCCAGTACTTC.

This clonotype was observed a handful of times. J is TRBJ2-3 and V is TRBV28; a weak D match, TRBD2 (5 bases). Germline CDR1 reads MDHEN; CDR2 reads SYDVKM. V was cut by 6 bases and J by 7 bases, with 11 bases left in between. The CDR3 sequence is 12 residues long. CDR3 amino acids: CASSLGMYTQYF. The CDR3 bases are TGTGCCAGCAGCCTCGGGATGTATACGCAGTATTTT.